The 26 T cell receptor beta chains listed next were all sequenced from one sample in a study of cytomegalovirus exposure and HLA in healthy donors. PCR amplification relied on 60 Vbeta primers (plus 13 Jbeta primers). TCRdb keeps only in-frame clones here, not all; method: immunoSEQ multiplex PCR. The sample lists around 180,000 clones, around 90% occurring once. The sequencing input was PBMCs. The origin of the receptors is a woman under 30 in good health and CMV-seronegative.

The chain joins TRBV5-1 to TRBJ1-5; unclear D gene. The CDR3 is 13 amino acids. With 0 bases removed from V and 4 bases from J, the gap between germline ends came to 5 bases. CDR1 SGHRS and CDR2 YFSETQ come from the germline V gene. Here the CDR3 DNA reads TGCGCCAGCAGCTTGGCTCCGAATCAGCCCCAGCATTTT. Protein product: CASSLAPNQPQHF.

The chain uses TRBV4-2 and TRBJ2-1; D perhaps matches TRBD2 (6 bases). The CDR3 covers 12 residues. Germline V gene data show CDR1 as LGHNA and CDR2 as YNFKEQ. Trimming removed 10 bases from V and 5 bases from J, with 12 bases in between. CDR3 residues: CATRGGNNEQFF. The DNA for the CDR3 is TGTGCCACCCGAGGAGGGAACAATGAGCAGTTCTTC.

The genes are TRBV6-1 and TRBJ2-7; 7 nucleotides match TRBD1. The CDR3 sequence is 16 residues long. The germline V gene encodes CDR1 MNHNS and CDR2 SASEGT. J gave up 7 bases and V 3 bases, and 15 bases lay outside the gene matches. The CDR3 bases are TGTGCCAGCAGTGACCCCAGGGAACAGGGGCTACGGGAGCAGTACTTC. Its translation: CASSDPREQGLREQYF.

V and J are TRBV29-1 and TRBJ2-7; perhaps TRBD1 as D (6 bases). CDR1 and CDR2 from the germline V gene are SQVTM and ANQGSEA. The CDR3 loop spans 14 amino acids. Between the trimmed V and J ends, which lost 7 bases and 0 bases, there was a span of 16 bases. CDR3 region: CSAEGEGGSYEQYF. CDR3 in DNA: TGCAGCGCCGAGGGGGAAGGGGGCTCCTACGAGCAGTACTTC.

The chain employs TRBV5-1 and TRBJ2-3; unclear D gene. Trimming took 4 bases from V and 5 from J, leaving 23 bases between them. CDR1 SGHRS and CDR2 YFSETQ come from the germline V gene. The CDR3 sequence is 17 residues long. The CDR3 nucleotides read TGCGCCAGCAGCCCACCAGCCCTTGCGTCAGGCATAGATACGCAGTATTTT. Translating it yields CASSPPALASGIDTQYF. The full variable domain, in which reference TRBV5-1 and TRBJ2-3 provide the parts outside the CDR3, is KAGVTQTPRYLIKTRGQQVTLSCSPISGHRSVSWYQQTPGQGLQFLFEYFSETQRNKGNFPGRFSGRQFSNSRSEMNVSTLELGDSALYLCASSPPALASGIDTQYFGPGTRLTVL.

The J gene is TRBJ2-7, the V gene TRBV6-1; TRBD2 is a possible D gene (5 bases). Germline CDR1 MNHNS, CDR2 SASEGT. Deletions cut 7 bases from V and 0 bases from J, with 7 bases between. The CDR3 length is 12 residues. In DNA form, the CDR3 reads TGTGCCAGCACGGGGAGCTCCTACGAGCAGTACTTC. This gives the protein CASTGSSYEQYF.

This clone has a single count. The chain joins TRBV27 to TRBJ2-7; the D gene is possibly TRBD2 (5 bases). Germline lookup yields CDR1 MNHEY and CDR2 SMNVEV (reference sequence). The germline V and J ends were trimmed by 3 bases and 2 bases, with 8 bases remaining between them. The CDR3 sequence is 13 residues long. The CDR3 here is CASSLRVPYEQYF. For the CDR3, the DNA is TGTGCCAGCAGTTTGCGGGTACCCTACGAGCAGTACTTC.

Remarks on this clone: At one of its ends the junction is not consistent with the germline gene, which may arise from a read error. The chain has TRBV7-7 and TRBJ2-7, with D possibly TRBD2 on 6 matching bases. Per the germline V gene, CDR1 is SSHAT and CDR2 is FNYEAQ (reference sequence). This CDR3 has 15 amino acids. In nucleotides, the CDR3 is TGTGCTAGCAGCCCGTTGGGGCGGGACCCCTACGAGCAGTACTTC. This sequence encodes CASSPLGRDPYEQYF.

This chain links TRBV9 with TRBJ1-2, with 9 bases matching TRBD1. The CDR3 sequence is 15 residues long. Germline V lookup: CDR1 SGDLS, CDR2 YYNGEE. Germline trimming cut 4 bases from V and 5 bases from J; bases unmatched to any gene: 9. CDR3 sequence: CASSPRWGQGYGYTF. DNA for the CDR3: TGTGCCAGCAGCCCGAGGTGGGGACAGGGTTATGGCTACACCTTC.

V usage is TRBV10-3 and J usage is TRBJ1-2, with D perhaps matching TRBD1 (5 bases). Germline V gives CDR1 ENHRY, CDR2 SYGVKD. Trimming took off 0 bases at V and 3 bases at J, with 17 bases between the two ends. The CDR3 length is 17 residues. In DNA form, the CDR3 reads TGTGCCATCAGTGAGTCGACGAAGGGCAGGGATGACTATGGCTACACCTTC. Its translation is CAISESTKGRDDYGYTF.

CDR3 nucleotide sequence: TGTGCCTGCGATCGCGGGAGGGGGGATACGCAGTATTTT. Its translation: CACDRGRGDTQYF. This rearrangement joins TRBV30 to TRBJ2-3; 9 bases align to TRBD2. Germline V gene lookup returns CDR1 GTSNPN and CDR2 SVGIG (reference sequence). This CDR3 is built from 13 residues. V gave up 6 bases and J gave up 6 bases; unmatched junction bases: 7.

The gene calls are TRBV7-2 and TRBJ2-3, with TRBD2 identical over 7 bases. Germline V gives CDR1 SGHTA, CDR2 FQGNSA. CDR3 size: 14 residues. Losses at the gene ends were 5 bases for V and 5 bases for J; bases not matched to a gene: 7. In DNA, the CDR3 is TGTGCCAGCAGCAGGCACTCGGGGGGAGATACGCAGTATTTT. This translates into CASSRHSGGDTQYF.

CDR3 nucleotides: TGCGCCAGCAGCCAAGACGAGGGAGCGGGAGGCTACAATGAGCAGTTCTTC. As protein: CASSQDEGAGGYNEQFF. The chain is built from TRBV4-1 and TRBJ2-1; 9 positions match TRBD2. The CDR3 consists of 17 residues. The germline CDR1 and CDR2 sequences are MGHRA and YSYEKL. V gave up 0 bases and J gave up 3 bases; unmatched junction bases: 6.

This chain links TRBV4-2 with TRBJ1-4; possibly TRBD1 for D (5 bases). V was shortened by 6 bases and J by 5 bases, with 13 bases between the two germline ends. The CDR3 covers 14 residues. Germline V lookup: CDR1 LGHNA, CDR2 YNFKEQ. CDR3 nucleotides: TGTGCCAGCAGGGGGGGAGACTCCAATGAAAAACTGTTTTTT. As protein: CASRGGDSNEKLFF.

The rearrangement joins TRBV19 to TRBJ2-1; possible D gene TRBD1, 6 bases. Germline V lookup: CDR1 LNHDA, CDR2 SQIVND (reference sequence). The ends were cut back, 9 bases at V and 4 bases at J, with 13 bases in the middle. CDR3 length: 13 residues. DNA for the CDR3: TGTGCCAGCACTCTGCAGGGGTACAATGAGCAGTTCTTC. Translation gives CASTLQGYNEQFF.

V gene TRBV7-8 combines with J gene TRBJ2-7, with D hard to call. V lost 3 bases, J lost 2 bases, and 11 bases lay in between. There are 14 residues in the CDR3. Germline CDR1 is SGHVS and CDR2 is FQNEAQ. Written as DNA, the CDR3 is TGTGCCAGCAGCTTTTTCGCACAGCCCTACGAGCAGTACTTC. Translation: CASSFFAQPYEQYF.

The chain's CDR3 is CASSPPGQGWYEQYF. The CDR3, as DNA: TGTGCCAGCTCACCCCCGGGACAGGGTTGGTACGAGCAGTACTTC. The chain has TRBV18 and TRBJ2-7; 9 nucleotides line up with TRBD1. After removal of 3 bases from V and 4 bases from J, the junction contained 7 bases not matched to a gene. The germline V gene has CDR1 KGHSH and CDR2 LQKENI. The CDR3 is 15 amino acids.

As regards this clone: One junction end disagrees with the germline gene, perhaps due to a read error. The gene calls are TRBV18 and TRBJ2-7, with TRBD1 identical over 8 bases. Germline CDR1 reads KGHSH; CDR2 reads LQKENI. This CDR3 has 14 residues. CDR3 sequence: CASSPVDRDYGQYF. CDR3 nucleotides: TGTGCCAGCTCACCAGTGGACAGGGATTACGGGCAGTACTTC.

This sequence joins TRBV7-9 and TRBJ2-3; 7 bases map to TRBD2. The CDR3 covers 14 residues. Germline V gives CDR1 SEHNR, CDR2 FQNEAQ (reference sequence). The J segment lost 4 bases and the V segment lost 0 bases, leaving 1 base of the junction unmatched. CDR3 coding DNA: TGTGCCAGCAGCTTAGCGGGGGGGTCAGATACGCAGTATTTT. Its protein product is CASSLAGGSDTQYF.

The rearrangement joins TRBV4-1 to TRBJ2-2; D perhaps matches TRBD2 (6 bases). The CDR3 has 15 amino acids. The V end was cut by 1 base, the J end by 7 bases, with 13 bases between. CDR1 is MGHRA, CDR2 YSYEKL, per germline. This CDR3 reads CASSQGLVTLGELFF. The CDR3 DNA reads TGCGCCAGCAGCCAAGGACTAGTAACACTCGGGGAGCTGTTTTTT.

V gene TRBV6-5 combines with J gene TRBJ2-4, with D perhaps matching TRBD2 (5 bases). The germline V gene has CDR1 MNHEY and CDR2 SVGAGI. CDR3 size: 14 residues. Trimming pared 4 bases from V and 4 bases from J, leaving 11 bases between. The CDR3 sequence: CASSSLATKNIQYF. The DNA of the CDR3 is TGTGCCAGCAGTTCTCTAGCCACTAAAAACATTCAGTACTTC.

This rearrangement joins TRBV4-1 to TRBJ2-3; 8 nucleotides line up with TRBD2. The CDR3 has 16 residues. Per germline, CDR1 MGHRA and CDR2 YSYEKL. Trimming cost V 4 bases and J 2 bases; bases outside gene matches: 8. The CDR3 protein is CASSLLGLGLTDTQYF. CDR3 bases: TGCGCCAGCAGCCTTTTGGGACTAGGGCTCACAGATACGCAGTATTTT.

Of note for this clone: The sample holds other DNA sequences that translate to the same CDR3. The chain combines TRBV5-6 with TRBJ1-3; D unclear. CDR1 is SGHDT, CDR2 YYEEEE, per germline. V was shortened by 1 base and J by 0 bases, with 14 bases between the two germline ends. The CDR3 runs 17 residues. The CDR3: CASSLRSVDTSGNTIYF. In DNA, the CDR3 is TGTGCCAGCAGCTTGCGATCGGTCGACACCTCTGGAAACACCATATATTTT.

The genes are TRBV28 and TRBJ2-1; weak D call: TRBD1 (5 bases). V shed 6 bases and J shed 7 bases, with 13 bases lying between them. The CDR3 length is 13 residues. Germline V lookup: CDR1 MDHEN, CDR2 SYDVKM. The CDR3 protein is CASRRPDKNEQFF. CDR3 coding DNA: TGTGCCAGCAGGCGACCGGACAAGAATGAGCAGTTCTTC.

The sample holds one count of this clone. The chain combines TRBV29-1 with TRBJ2-7; TRBD2 might be the D (5 bases). The CDR3 spans 12 residues. The germline gives CDR1 SQVTM, CDR2 ANQGSEA. V was shortened by 7 bases and J by 4 bases, with 14 bases between the two germline ends. The CDR3 here is CSGGWTAYEQYF. DNA for the CDR3: TGCAGCGGCGGGTGGACTGCATACGAGCAGTACTTC.

The gene calls are TRBV11-2 and TRBJ1-1; 7 positions agree with TRBD1. CDR1 and CDR2 from the germline V gene are SGHAT and FQNNGV. This CDR3 spans 13 amino acids. V lost 5 bases, J lost 4 bases, and 4 bases stayed unmatched. CDR3 loop: CASSRQGPTEAFF. CDR3 DNA: TGTGCCAGCAGCCGACAGGGACCCACTGAAGCTTTCTTT.